A selection of T cell receptor beta chains follows, all from one sample in a study of blood T cell repertoires in COVID-19. Sequencing used immunoSEQ multiplex PCR; TCRdb keeps in-frame clones, though not all of them. Here the sample spans more than 50,000 clones, approximately 78% being singletons. The sequenced sample was peripheral blood. Receptors were obtained from a human donor in a cohort sampled during active COVID-19. The CDR3 runs from the conserved cysteine through the conserved F or W. The D gene is left open where the match is weak. Not all rows give a size; the values are once, few, many and, for expanded clones, a class.

j_call,v_call,clone_size,cdr3_length,d_call,cdr3_nt,cdr3_aa
TRBJ2-5,TRBV19,few,12,NA,TGTGCCAGTAGTGCAGGGATAGGTACCCAGTACTTC,CASSAGIGTQYF
TRBJ1-1,TRBV30,NA,13,NA,TGTGCCTGGAGTCGTGGGGGGGCCACTGAAGCTTTCTTT,CAWSRGGATEAFF
TRBJ2-7,TRBV19,NA,15,NA,TGTGCCAGTAGTATTGTAGGGATCGGAGGGTACGAGCAGTACTTC,CASSIVGIGGYEQYF
TRBJ1-2,TRBV6-1,NA,14,NA,TGTGCCAGCAGTGACAAACAGGGATCGGGGGGCTACACCTTC,CASSDKQGSGGYTF
TRBJ2-6,TRBV7-8,NA,20,TRBD1,TGTGCCAGCAGTCAAACTGGCTCCGGGACAGGGGGGACTGGGGCCAACGTCCTGACTTTC,CASSQTGSGTGGTGANVLTF
TRBJ2-5,TRBV2,NA,15,TRBD1,TGTGCCAGCAGTGAAAGACAGGGCGGTCGAGAGACCCAGTACTTC,CASSERQGGRETQYF
TRBJ2-5,TRBV6-1,NA,16,NA,TGTGCCAGCAGTGAACAGGTGGGAGCAGTCCGAGGGACCCAGTACTTC,CASSEQVGAVRGTQYF
TRBJ2-3,TRBV11-2,NA,18,TRBD2,TGTGCCAGCAGCCCGTCGGTAGGGGCTAGCGGGGCCACAGATACGCAGTATTTT,CASSPSVGASGATDTQYF
TRBJ1-2,TRBV30,NA,17,NA,TGTGCCTGGAGTGTACCCCCCACCTCAGGGACTCTCTATGGCTACACCTTC,CAWSVPPTSGTLYGYTF
TRBJ2-5,TRBV7-7,NA,12,NA,TGTGCCAGCAGCTTGGAGGGTGGGACCCAGTACTTC,CASSLEGGTQYF
TRBJ2-3,TRBV11-2,NA,17,TRBD1,TGTGCCAGCAGCTTAGAAAGGGGCAGGGGGCGACAAGATACGCAGTATTTT,CASSLERGRGRQDTQYF
TRBJ1-4,TRBV20-1,NA,14,TRBD1,TGCAGTGCTAGTAAGACAGGGGGCCCTGAAAAACTGTTTTTT,CSASKTGGPEKLFF
TRBJ2-7,TRBV6-1,NA,15,TRBD1,TGTGCCAGCAGTGAAGAGACAGGGGACACCTACGAGCAGTACTTC,CASSEETGDTYEQYF
TRBJ2-2,TRBV3-1/TRBV3-2,NA,17,TRBD2,TGTGCCAGCAGCCAAGCGCATAGCGGGGGCGGCACCGGGGAGCTGTTTTTT,CASSQAHSGGGTGELFF
TRBJ1-6,TRBV7-2,NA,15,TRBD1,TGTGCCAGCAGCTTGAGGACAGGGGCAAATTCACCCCTCCACTTT,CASSLRTGANSPLHF
TRBJ2-1,TRBV6-5,NA,13,NA,TGTGCCAGCAGTTACTCGAGAGGCAATGAGCAGTTCTTC,CASSYSRGNEQFF
TRBJ2-3,TRBV5-4,NA,15,NA,TGTGCCAGCAGCGTGGGTAGCGGTAGCACAGATACGCAGTATTTT,CASSVGSGSTDTQYF
TRBJ1-2,TRBV29-1,NA,15,NA,TGCAGCGTTGAAGATCAGGAACAGCCCAACTATGGCTACACCTTC,CSVEDQEQPNYGYTF
TRBJ2-3,TRBV27,NA,13,NA,TGTGCCAGCGGCCGGCCCGCCGAGGACAGATTTCTGTTT,CASGRPAEDRFLF
TRBJ1-2,TRBV14,few,17,NA,TGTGCCAGCAGCAGACGGGACACGCCAACCCGGTCCGGGGGCTACACCTTC,CASSRRDTPTRSGGYTF
TRBJ2-1,TRBV5-1,NA,14,TRBD1,TGCGCCAGCAGCCCGGACAGGGCAAACAATGAGCAGTTCTTC,CASSPDRANNEQFF
TRBJ1-2,TRBV6-5,NA,13,NA,TGTGCCAGCTCAGTAGGACAAAGCTATGGCTACACCTTC,CASSVGQSYGYTF
TRBJ1-1,TRBV27,once,15,TRBD1,TGTGCCAGCAGGACAGGGGGCATAAGGGACACTGAAGCTTTCTTT,CASRTGGIRDTEAFF
TRBJ2-2,TRBV5-5,few,15,TRBD1,TGTGCCAGCAGCCCGACAGGGTCGAGCACCGGGGAGCTGTTTTTT,CASSPTGSSTGELFF
TRBJ1-5,TRBV2,NA,14,NA,TGTGCCAGCAGTGAGGGCAGTAGCAATCAGCCCCAGCATTTT,CASSEGSSNQPQHF
TRBJ2-5,TRBV5-1,NA,15,TRBD2,TGCGCCAGCACCGAGGGACTAGCGTCACCCGGGGCCCAGTACTTC,CASTEGLASPGAQYF
TRBJ1-2,TRBV6-1,NA,16,NA,TGTGCCAGCAGTGAAGACTTAGACAGGCAGCTCTATGGCTACACCTTC,CASSEDLDRQLYGYTF
TRBJ1-3,TRBV11-2,NA,16,NA,TGTGCCAGCAGCAACACCAGGGCAGGAGCTGGAAACACCATATATTTT,CASSNTRAGAGNTIYF
TRBJ1-5,TRBV14,NA,15,NA,TGTGCCAGCAGCCAAGCGGGGGGGGGCAATCAGCCCCAGCATTTT,CASSQAGGGNQPQHF
TRBJ1-2,TRBV14,NA,15,NA,TGTGCCAGCAGCCCCCGCCCAGGGAGGAACTATGGCTACACCTTC,CASSPRPGRNYGYTF